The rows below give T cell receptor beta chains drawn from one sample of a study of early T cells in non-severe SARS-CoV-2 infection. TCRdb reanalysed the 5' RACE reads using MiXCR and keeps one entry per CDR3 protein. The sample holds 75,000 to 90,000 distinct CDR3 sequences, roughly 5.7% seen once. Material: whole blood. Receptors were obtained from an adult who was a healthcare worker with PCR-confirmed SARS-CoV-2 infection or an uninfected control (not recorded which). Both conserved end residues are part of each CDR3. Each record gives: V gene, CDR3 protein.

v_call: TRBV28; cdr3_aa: CASSLFGGHYTF
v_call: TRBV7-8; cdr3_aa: CASSIRDRNYEQYF
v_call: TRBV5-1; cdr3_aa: CASSPPGQGVDNEQFF
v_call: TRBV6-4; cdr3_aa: CATRRTQQNTEAFF
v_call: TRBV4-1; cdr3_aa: CASSHSDSKSYEQYF
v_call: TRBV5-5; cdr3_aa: CASSLDTRYTF
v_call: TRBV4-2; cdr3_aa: CASSQERLLGDEQFF
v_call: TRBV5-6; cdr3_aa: CASSLGGSGATYNEQFF
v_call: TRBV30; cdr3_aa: CAWSVVGTEAFF
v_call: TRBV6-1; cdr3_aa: CASSDGAGTQETQYF
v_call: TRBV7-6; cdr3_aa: CASSLGGTAQYF
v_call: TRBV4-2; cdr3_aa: CASSQRTSGESYEQYF
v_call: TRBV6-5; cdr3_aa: CASSYTHGYTQYF
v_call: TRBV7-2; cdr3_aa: CASSHLGGRGSYNEQFF
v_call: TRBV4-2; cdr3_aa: CASSQDPNTGELFF
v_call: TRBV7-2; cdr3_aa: CASSSGTSGNGQYF